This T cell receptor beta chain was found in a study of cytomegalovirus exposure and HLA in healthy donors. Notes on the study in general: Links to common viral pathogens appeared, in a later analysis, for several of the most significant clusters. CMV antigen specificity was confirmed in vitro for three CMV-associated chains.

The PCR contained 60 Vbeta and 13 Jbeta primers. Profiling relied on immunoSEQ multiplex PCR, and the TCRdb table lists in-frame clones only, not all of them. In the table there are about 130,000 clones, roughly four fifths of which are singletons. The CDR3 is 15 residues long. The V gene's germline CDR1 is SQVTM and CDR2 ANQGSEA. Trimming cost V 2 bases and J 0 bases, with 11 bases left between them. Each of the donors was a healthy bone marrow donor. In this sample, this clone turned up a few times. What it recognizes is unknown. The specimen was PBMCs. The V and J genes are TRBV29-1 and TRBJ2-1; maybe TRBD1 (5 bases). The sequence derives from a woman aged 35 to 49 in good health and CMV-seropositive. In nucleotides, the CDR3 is TGCAGCGTTGAAAGACAGCATAGCTCCTACAATGAGCAGTTCTTC. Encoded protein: CSVERQHSSYNEQFF.